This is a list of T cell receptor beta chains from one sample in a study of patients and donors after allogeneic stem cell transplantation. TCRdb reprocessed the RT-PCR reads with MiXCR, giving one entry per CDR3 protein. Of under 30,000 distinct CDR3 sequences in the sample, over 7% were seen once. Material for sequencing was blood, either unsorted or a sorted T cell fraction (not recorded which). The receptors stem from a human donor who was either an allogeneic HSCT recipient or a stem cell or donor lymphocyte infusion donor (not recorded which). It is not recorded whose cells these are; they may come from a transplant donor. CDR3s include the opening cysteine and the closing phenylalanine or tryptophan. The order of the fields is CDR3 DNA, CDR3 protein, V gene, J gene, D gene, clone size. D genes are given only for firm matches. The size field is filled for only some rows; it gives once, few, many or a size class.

TGTGCCACCAGCAGAGGGCAGATGCAGTACTTC,CATSRGQMQYF,TRBV15,TRBJ2-7,.,many
TGTGCCAGCTCACCACAACAGAGAGTTAGCGGCAACTACGAGCAGTACTTC,CASSPQQRVSGNYEQYF,TRBV18,TRBJ2-7,.,.
TGCGCCAGCAGCTTGGAGGGTGGTGGGTACACCTTC,CASSLEGGGYTF,TRBV5-1,TRBJ1-2,.,few
TGCAGTGCTAGAGGCCGAGGGAGGGATACGCAGTATTTT,CSARGRGRDTQYF,TRBV20-1,TRBJ2-3,.,many
TGTGCCACCAGCAGAGACCAGACAGGGAGTTCACCCCTCCACTTT,CATSRDQTGSSPLHF,TRBV15,TRBJ1-6,TRBD1,many
TGTGCCAGCAGTTTACGGGGCGCCTCCTACGAGCAGTACTTC,CASSLRGASYEQYF,TRBV28,TRBJ2-7,.,many
TGTGCCAGCAGCCCTGGACAGGGGTTTACTAATGAAAAACTGTTTTTT,CASSPGQGFTNEKLFF,TRBV7-9,TRBJ1-4,TRBD1,.
TGCGCCAGCAGCCAAGATGGCATGGGCCAGCCCCAGCATTTT,CASSQDGMGQPQHF,TRBV4-1,TRBJ1-5,.,.
TGTGCCAGCAGCATCAGGGGGCATGGCGGGGAGCTGTTTTTT,CASSIRGHGGELFF,TRBV5-4,TRBJ2-2,TRBD1,.
TGTGCCATCACCAAAGACGTCAGGTCCTCACCCCTCCACTTT,CAITKDVRSSPLHF,TRBV10-3,TRBJ1-6,.,few
TGCAGCGGTCGGGGGCGAGAAGATAATGAAAAACTGTTTTTT,CSGRGREDNEKLFF,TRBV29-1,TRBJ1-4,.,.
TGCAGTGCGCTGGGACTAGCGAGAGGAGGGTTAGAGACCCAGTACTTC,CSALGLARGGLETQYF,TRBV20-1,TRBJ2-5,TRBD2,once
TGTGCCAGCAGTGGAGGGGGAAATGAAAAACTGTTTTTT,CASSGGGNEKLFF,TRBV2,TRBJ1-4,.,many
TGCGCCAGCAGCTTCTATGCATATACGCAGTATTTT,CASSFYAYTQYF,TRBV5-1,TRBJ2-3,.,many
TGTGCCGGCGGGAGGGGCAGGGGGCATAACCCTCAGCCCCAGCATTTT,CAGGRGRGHNPQPQHF,TRBV19,TRBJ1-5,TRBD1,.
TGTGCCACCAGTGATTTGGGGGACAGGGGCCTTGGAGAGACCCAGTACTTC,CATSDLGDRGLGETQYF,TRBV24-1,TRBJ2-5,TRBD1,many
TGTGCCATCAGTGAGCTCGGACGGAGCTATGGCTACACCTTC,CAISELGRSYGYTF,TRBV10-3,TRBJ1-2,.,many
TGCAGTGCAATACAATTCGACAGGGCTTATAATGAAAAACTGTTTTTT,CSAIQFDRAYNEKLFF,TRBV20-1,TRBJ1-4,TRBD1,.
TGTGCCAGCAGCCCCACCCGGACAGGATCCCTCTCCGAGCAGTACTTC,CASSPTRTGSLSEQYF,TRBV7-9,TRBJ2-7,TRBD1,many
TGTGCCAGCAGCCTCGGGACACCGAGCTCCTACGAGCAGTACTTC,CASSLGTPSSYEQYF,TRBV14,TRBJ2-7,.,few
TGCGCCAGCAGCGCGACAGGGCCGCCCTACGAGCAGTACTTC,CASSATGPPYEQYF,TRBV5-1,TRBJ2-7,TRBD1,many
TGTGCCAGCACCTCCTGGGGTTGGGGTACGAACACCGGGGAGCTGTTTTTT,CASTSWGWGTNTGELFF,TRBV6-1,TRBJ2-2,.,many
TGTGCCAGCAGCCGCAGGGTCCCTGGGTTAAGCACTGAAGCTTTCTTT,CASSRRVPGLSTEAFF,TRBV7-9,TRBJ1-1,.,many
TGTGCCAGCTTACCCGACCAAAACAATGAGCAGTTCTTC,CASLPDQNNEQFF,TRBV18,TRBJ2-1,.,many
TGTGCCACCAGCAGAGGGCAGGCCCGTAGCACAGATACGCAGTATTTT,CATSRGQARSTDTQYF,TRBV15,TRBJ2-3,.,.
TGCGCCAGCAGCTTGGCAGGGCGGAATAATGAAAAACTGTTTTTT,CASSLAGRNNEKLFF,TRBV5-1,TRBJ1-4,.,many
TGTGCCAGCACCTTGGGGGACTACCAGAATGAGCAGTTCTTC,CASTLGDYQNEQFF,TRBV6-2/TRBV6-3,TRBJ2-1,TRBD2,few
TGTGCCAGCAGCTTGCCATACACATCCCATGAGCAGTTCTTC,CASSLPYTSHEQFF,TRBV5-6,TRBJ2-1,.,medium-sized
TGTGCCAGCAGCCCGACAGGGTTCTCCTACGAGCAGTACTTC,CASSPTGFSYEQYF,TRBV2,TRBJ2-7,TRBD1,many
TGTGCCAGGGACAGGACTTACCCTTATAGCAATCAGCCCCAGCATTTT,CARDRTYPYSNQPQHF,TRBV28,TRBJ1-5,TRBD1,few
TGTGCCAGCAGACTTCCCGAGGGCCACGAGCAGTACTTC,CASRLPEGHEQYF,TRBV6-2/TRBV6-3,TRBJ2-7,.,.
TGCGCCAGCAGCTTGGATGCGGATGGCTACACCTTC,CASSLDADGYTF,TRBV5-1,TRBJ1-2,.,many
TGCGCCAGCAGATTGTCCCCACAGGGCTCTGTACTGGGTCTCAACGCCGGGGAGCTGTTTTTT,CASRLSPQGSVLGLNAGELFF,TRBV5-1,TRBJ2-2,.,many
TGTGCCAGCAGCTTATGGCGACCTAGCACAGATACGCAGTATTTT,CASSLWRPSTDTQYF,TRBV7-9,TRBJ2-3,.,.
TGTGCCAGCAGCTTAGGACAGGGTGCAGATACGCAGTATTTT,CASSLGQGADTQYF,TRBV5-1,TRBJ2-3,TRBD1,many
TGCGCCAGCAGCCTCGGTCTACACTCCTACGAGCAGTACTTC,CASSLGLHSYEQYF,TRBV5-1,TRBJ2-7,.,.
TGCAGTGCTAGTAGGATGGGCGTAAACACTGAAGCTTTCTTT,CSASRMGVNTEAFF,TRBV20-1,TRBJ1-1,.,many
TGTGCCAGCAGCTTCAGGGGCAGTGGGGCAACTAATGAAAAACTGTTTTTT,CASSFRGSGATNEKLFF,TRBV11-3,TRBJ1-4,.,.
TGCGCCAGCAGCCCCAGCGGGACCTCCCTTTTTGAGCAGTACTTC,CASSPSGTSLFEQYF,TRBV5-1,TRBJ2-7,TRBD2,many
TGTGCCATCAGAGAAACCGGGACAGGGGAAAACAATGAGCAGTTCTTC,CAIRETGTGENNEQFF,TRBV10-3,TRBJ2-1,TRBD1,.
TGCGCCAGCAGCCTAGATCCCCAGACAGGGTTCCTCAATTCACCCCTCCACTTT,CASSLDPQTGFLNSPLHF,TRBV5-1,TRBJ1-6,TRBD1,many
TGTGCCACCAGCAGAACCGGTCTAGCGGGGGGGCGGGGAGATACGCAGTATTTT,CATSRTGLAGGRGDTQYF,TRBV15,TRBJ2-3,TRBD2,many
TGTGCCAGCAGCCAAGAGTCCGGACTAGCGGGAGATCCAGATACGCAGTATTTT,CASSQESGLAGDPDTQYF,TRBV3-1,TRBJ2-3,TRBD2,few
TGTGCCAGCAGCCCATACGGGAGGGGGGCTGGTTACGAGCAGTACTTC,CASSPYGRGAGYEQYF,TRBV7-9,TRBJ2-7,TRBD2,.
TGTGCCAGCAGTCTATGGACTGAAGCTTTCTTT,CASSLWTEAFF,TRBV28,TRBJ1-1,.,many
TGTGCCAGCAGCCAAGATGGGACCGGGGCGGGGATAGAGCAGTTCTTC,CASSQDGTGAGIEQFF,TRBV4-2,TRBJ2-1,.,many
TGTGCCAGCAGCGCTCACCCGACAGATGCGGATGGAAACACCATATATTTT,CASSAHPTDADGNTIYF,TRBV9,TRBJ1-3,.,few
TGCAGCGTTGACTGTGAGCTCGGAGCCTCCTACGAGCAGTACTTC,CSVDCELGASYEQYF,TRBV29-1,TRBJ2-7,.,few
TGCGCCAGCAGCCACGGGACAGGGGGCCAAGAGACCCAGTACTTC,CASSHGTGGQETQYF,TRBV5-1,TRBJ2-5,TRBD1,.
TGTGCCAGCTCACCCACGACTAGCGGGAAGGGGACCCAGTACTTC,CASSPTTSGKGTQYF,TRBV18,TRBJ2-5,TRBD2,once
TGTGCCAGCACCCCAACGGGCGCCAGGGGGAACTATGGCTACACCTTC,CASTPTGARGNYGYTF,TRBV7-9,TRBJ1-2,TRBD1,few